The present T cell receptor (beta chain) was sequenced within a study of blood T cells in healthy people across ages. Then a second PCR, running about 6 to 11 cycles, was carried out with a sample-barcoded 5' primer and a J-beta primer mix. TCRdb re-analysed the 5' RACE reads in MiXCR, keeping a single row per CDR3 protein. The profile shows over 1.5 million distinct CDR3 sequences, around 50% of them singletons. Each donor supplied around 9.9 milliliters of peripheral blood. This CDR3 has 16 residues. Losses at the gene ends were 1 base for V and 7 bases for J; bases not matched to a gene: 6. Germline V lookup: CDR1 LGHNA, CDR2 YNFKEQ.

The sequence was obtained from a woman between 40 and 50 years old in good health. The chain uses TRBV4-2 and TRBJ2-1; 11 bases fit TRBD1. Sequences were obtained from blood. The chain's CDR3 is CASSQGTGTGGNEQFF. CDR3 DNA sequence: TGTGCCAGCAGCCAAGGGACCGGGACAGGGGGGAATGAGCAGTTCTTC.